The 15 T cell receptor beta chains given below trace back to one sample, sequenced in a study of blood T cell repertoires in COVID-19. Here immunoSEQ multiplex PCR was the method, and the copy in TCRdb shows in-frame clones only, minus some. Of 200,000 to 300,000 clones listed, around nine tenths are singletons. The sequenced material came from peripheral blood. These receptors all come from a woman aged 60 to 75 with COVID-19, enrolled during active disease.

The rearrangement joins TRBV9 to TRBJ1-5; unclear D gene. Germline V gene data show CDR1 as SGDLS and CDR2 as YYNGEE. Trimming took 4 bases from V and 4 from J, leaving 9 bases between them. The CDR3 is 13 residues long. CDR3 sequence: CASSSVLNQPQHF. The CDR3 bases are TGTGCCAGCAGCAGCGTACTAAATCAGCCCCAGCATTTT.

The chain uses TRBV4-1 and TRBJ2-7; possibly TRBD1 for D (5 bases). The CDR3 spans 14 residues. The V end lost 0 bases, the J end lost 4 bases, and 10 bases lay between the germline ends. The germline V gene has CDR1 MGHRA and CDR2 YSYEKL. The CDR3 bases are TGCGCCAGCAGCCAAGATAGGGGTGATTACGAGCAGTACTTC. It yields the protein CASSQDRGDYEQYF.

Remarks on this clone: At one end the junction does not follow the germline gene, possibly because of a read error. The chain joins TRBV5-4 to TRBJ2-1; TRBD1 is a possible D gene (6 bases). This CDR3 is built from 15 residues. CDR1 and CDR2 from the germline V gene are SGHNT and YYREEE (reference sequence). For the CDR3, the DNA is TGTGCCAGCAGCCCCGTGGGGGCAATCCTAGCAAACTGGATCTTC. This sequence encodes CASSPVGAILANWIF.

The V call is TRBV6-2 or TRBV6-3, the J call TRBJ2-1, with D maybe TRBD1 (5 bases). V dropped 5 bases and J dropped 10 bases, with 21 bases sitting between them. The V gene's germline CDR1 is MNHEY and CDR2 SVGEGT. This CDR3 contains 15 residues. The CDR3 is CASSDSTSPGKEQFF. For the CDR3, the DNA is TGTGCCAGCAGTGACAGCACAAGCCCTGGAAAGGAGCAGTTCTTC.

The chain joins TRBV19 to TRBJ2-7; 8 bases are shared with TRBD2. Germline V gene data show CDR1 as LNHDA and CDR2 as SQIVND (reference sequence). Trimming at V came to 3 bases and at J to 3 bases, leaving 4 bases not matched to a gene. The CDR3 has 14 amino acids. The CDR3 nucleotides are TGTGCCAGTAGTATTAGCGGGGCGAACTACGAGCAGTACTTC. Translated, it gives CASSISGANYEQYF.

The chain is built from TRBV9 and TRBJ2-4, with D perhaps TRBD2 (5 bases). CDR1 and CDR2 (germline): SGDLS, YYNGEE. The CDR3 totals 15 residues. V was cut by 0 bases and J by 4 bases, with 11 bases left in between. The CDR3 spells CASSVDGSAKNIQYF. The CDR3 region has the DNA TGTGCCAGCAGCGTAGATGGGAGCGCGAAAAACATTCAGTACTTC.

This chain joins TRBV6-5 and TRBJ1-5, with no clear D. The germline V gene encodes CDR1 MNHEY and CDR2 SVGAGI. V was pared by 0 bases and J by 0 bases, with 6 bases between. CDR3 size: 15 residues. The CDR3: CASSYSFYSNQPQHF. CDR3 nucleotide sequence: TGTGCCAGCAGTTACTCGTTCTATAGCAATCAGCCCCAGCATTTT.

This clone was detected only once. The rearrangement uses TRBV6-6 and TRBJ1-1; 9 positions agree with TRBD1. V dropped 6 bases and J dropped 4; count of bases not matched to a gene: 9. The germline V gene encodes CDR1 MNHNY and CDR2 SVGAGI (reference sequence). This CDR3 is built from 15 residues. The CDR3 reads CASRPTGGRSTEAFF. CDR3 nucleotides: TGTGCCAGCAGGCCGACAGGGGGTAGGAGCACTGAAGCTTTCTTT.

The V gene is TRBV4-3, the J gene TRBJ2-3, with 12 bases matching TRBD2. Per germline, CDR1 LGHNA and CDR2 YSLEER. The CDR3 consists of 17 residues. The junction had 5 bases not matched to a gene; V was cut back by 4 bases and J by 0 bases. CDR3 loop: CASSPQGLAGSTDTQYF. The DNA for the CDR3 is TGCGCCAGCAGCCCCCAAGGACTAGCGGGAAGCACAGATACGCAGTATTTT.

This clone came up a few times. The chain combines TRBV5-4 with TRBJ2-7; D perhaps matches TRBD1 (7 bases). The germline gives CDR1 SGHNT, CDR2 YYREEE (reference sequence). V lost 4 bases and J lost 4, with 12 bases in between. The CDR3 totals 13 residues. The CDR3 loop is CASSQQGRYEQYF. For the CDR3, the DNA is TGTGCCAGCAGCCAACAGGGGAGGTACGAGCAGTACTTC.

This sequence joins TRBV21-1 and TRBJ2-2; TRBD1, the D gene given by the table, was not confirmed from the DNA. TRBV21-1 is a known pseudogene. This CDR3 has 18 residues. The CDR3, as DNA: TGTGCCAGCAGCAGAACACTCAGGGGGGAGTGGAGAACCGGGGAGCTGTTTTTT. Protein sequence: CASSRTLRGEWRTGELFF.

The V call is TRBV11-2, the J call TRBJ1-1; 7 bases are shared with TRBD1. CDR1 and CDR2 (germline): SGHAT, FQNNGV. This CDR3 region has 14 residues. J was trimmed by 5 bases and V by 6 bases; bases with no gene match: 9. In DNA, the CDR3 is TGTGCCAGCAGTATCTCAGGGGGTCGGACTGAAGCTTTCTTT. It codes for CASSISGGRTEAFF. Full variable domain (rest looked up from reference TRBV11-2 and TRBJ1-1): EAGVAQSPRYKIIEKRQSVAFWCNPISGHATLYWYQQILGQGPKLLIQFQNNGVVDDSQLPKDRFSAERLKGVDSTLKIQPAKLEDSAVYLCASSISGGRTEAFFGQGTRLTVV.

V usage is TRBV6-5 and J usage is TRBJ2-1; 7 bases match TRBD2. This CDR3 region has 15 residues. Germline CDR1 and CDR2: MNHEY and SVGAGI. With 4 bases clipped from V and 6 bases from J, the junction kept 9 bases outside the gene matches. The CDR3 sequence: CASSSAGLGSNEQFF. Written as DNA, the CDR3 is TGTGCCAGCAGTTCCGCCGGACTAGGATCCAATGAGCAGTTCTTC.

The chain carries TRBV5-6 and TRBJ2-1; TRBD2 matches at 10 bases. The V gene end was trimmed by 4 bases and the J gene end by 13 bases; junction bases not matched to a gene: 5. The germline V gene has CDR1 SGHDT and CDR2 YYEEEE. This CDR3 is 12 amino acids long. The CDR3 DNA sequence: TGTGCCAGCAGCGCCGGGACTAGCGAACAGTTCTTC. Translating it yields CASSAGTSEQFF.

This rearrangement joins TRBV29-1 to TRBJ1-2; TRBD1 might be the D (5 bases). The germline gives CDR1 SQVTM, CDR2 ANQGSEA. The V and J ends lost 7 bases and 7 bases respectively, with 22 bases between them. The CDR3 length is 14 residues. CDR3 nucleotides: TGCAGCGAGAACGTGTTACGGGGGGTCGGTGGCTACACCTTC. It yields the protein CSENVLRGVGGYTF.